The present T cell receptor beta chain was sequenced within a study of blood T cell repertoires in COVID-19. Overall study: There were acute and convalescent COVID-19 samples, and they came from the United States, Italy and Spain. T cells, B-cell-depleted T cells, or PBMCs provided the cDNA or gDNA that served as material.

V lost 5 bases, J lost 3 bases, and 11 bases lay in between. Looked up from germline, CDR1 is SGHTA and CDR2 is FQGNSA. This CDR3 region has 14 residues. In the original analysis: Reference gene primer amplification in the assay estimated nucleated cell counts. Some clones are missing from TCRdb's copy, which holds only in-frame ones; the method was immunoSEQ multiplex PCR. V, J and clone size are taken as reported in that table, and D and trimming were inferred from the DNA itself. The sample gives under 250,000 clones, roughly 80% of which show up once; approximately 8.7% is in the top ten. The TCR originated in a woman aged 80 or over with acute or convalescent COVID-19. This chain links TRBV7-2 with TRBJ1-3; D not resolved. The sample comprised peripheral blood. The CDR3 here is CASSPPGVGNTIYF. CDR3 bases: TGTGCCAGCAGCCCCCCCGGGGTTGGAAACACCATATATTTT.